This T cell receptor (beta chain) was sequenced in a study of blood T cell repertoires in COVID-19. Method: immunoSEQ multiplex PCR; TCRdb's copy keeps in-frame clones and lacks some. The sample records about 230,000 clones, 80% to 90% being singletons. The germline V gene has CDR1 MDHEN and CDR2 SYDVKM. The CDR3 covers 14 residues. Unmatched junction bases numbered 11, after V lost 5 bases and J lost 7 bases. In this sample, this clone turned up a few times. The TCR comes from a man aged 45-65 years with COVID-19, enrolled during active disease. The chain uses TRBV28 and TRBJ2-7; 7 nucleotides agree with TRBD1. Sequences were obtained from peripheral blood. The DNA for the CDR3 is TGTGCCAGCAGTCTTGAGACAGGGCCATGGGAGCAGTACTTC. It specifies CASSLETGPWEQYF.